Each of the 26 T cell receptor beta chains below was sequenced from the same sample in a study of T cell responses to AZD1222 COVID-19 vaccine. Repertoires were generated with immunoSEQ multiplex PCR, while TCRdb's copy carries only in-frame clones and drops some. The sample lists 130,000 or so clones; 92% were seen once. The sample was peripheral blood, taken on day 0 of AZD1222 vaccination. These receptors all come from an adult in good health.

The V and J genes are TRBV19 and TRBJ2-7; no firm D call. The germline V and J ends were trimmed by 4 bases and 4 bases, with 14 bases remaining between them. Germline lookup yields CDR1 LNHDA and CDR2 SQIVND (reference sequence). There are 14 residues in the CDR3. In DNA form, the CDR3 reads TGTGCCAGTAGTAAACTCCCCCTCGGGTACGAGCAGTACTTC. The encoded protein is CASSKLPLGYEQYF.

This clone showed up just a few times. The chain has TRBV2 and TRBJ2-7; D assignment may be TRBD1 or TRBD2 (5 bases each). CDR3 length: 13 residues. Germline assignment: CDR1 SNHLY and CDR2 FYNNEI. Trimming left V 7 bases short and J 7 bases short, with 17 bases between. The CDR3 DNA follows: TGTGCCAGCAATAGGGACCTCCCTGAAGAGCAGTACTTC. Its translation: CASNRDLPEEQYF.

The rearrangement joins TRBV4-2 to TRBJ2-1; 7 positions match TRBD2. This CDR3 spans 18 amino acids. Per the germline V gene, CDR1 is LGHNA and CDR2 is YNFKEQ. The trim removed 1 base at V and 4 bases at J, leaving 13 bases unmatched. The CDR3 spells CASSQGVRGSVQYNEQFF. CDR3 in DNA: TGTGCCAGCAGCCAAGGGGTTCGCGGGAGCGTACAGTACAATGAGCAGTTCTTC.

This clone was seen a single time. The gene calls are TRBV11-2 and TRBJ2-3, with D uncertain. The CDR3 length is 16 residues. V was shortened by 0 bases and J by 1 base, with 11 bases between the two germline ends. Germline-derived CDR1 and CDR2 are SGHAT and FQNNGV. The CDR3 loop is CASSLDGGPGTDTQYF. In DNA form, the CDR3 reads TGTGCCAGCAGCTTAGATGGTGGGCCGGGCACAGATACGCAGTATTTT.

The chain couples TRBV28 to TRBJ2-7, with TRBD2 matching 9 bases. Germline V gene sequence: CDR1 MDHEN, CDR2 SYDVKM. J was trimmed by 0 bases and V by 8 bases; bases with no gene match: 2. The CDR3 consists of 13 residues. CDR3 in DNA: TGTGCCAGCGGACTAGCGAGCTCCTACGAGCAGTACTTC. This codes for CASGLASSYEQYF.

This chain connects TRBV21-1 to TRBJ1-1. TRBV21-1 is a pseudogene. This CDR3 has 15 residues. The CDR3 DNA follows: TGTGCCAGCCCTAAATGGGTCCGAGGTTACACTGAAGCTTTCTTT. Its protein is CASPKWVRGYTEAFF.

This chain links TRBV6-5 with TRBJ1-1; no definite D call. CDR3 size: 15 residues. The germline V and J ends were trimmed by 7 bases and 4 bases, with 19 bases remaining between them. Germline V gene lookup returns CDR1 MNHEY and CDR2 SVGAGI. The CDR3 loop reads CASTPAETKGTEAFF. The DNA for the CDR3 is TGTGCCAGCACCCCAGCTGAGACAAAGGGCACTGAAGCTTTCTTT.

Only a few counts were recorded for this clone. The genes are TRBV6-1 and TRBJ1-4; the D gene is possibly TRBD1 (5 bases). The CDR3 has 19 amino acids. V lost 4 bases to trimming and J lost 5 bases, with 26 bases between them. The germline V gene has CDR1 MNHNS and CDR2 SASEGT. The CDR3 bases are TGTGCCAGCAGTGCACGTCTATCCCATTATCGGGGGGAAAATGAAAAACTGTTTTTT. Protein product: CASSARLSHYRGENEKLFF.

The chain joins TRBV20-1 to TRBJ2-1; 9 bases align to TRBD2. This CDR3 has 14 residues. Germline V gene data show CDR1 as DFQATT and CDR2 as SNEGSKA (reference sequence). With 3 bases clipped from V and 7 bases from J, the junction kept 7 bases outside the gene matches. CDR3 DNA sequence: TGCAGTGCTAGTCTGGCGGGAGGGGGGAATGAGCAGTTCTTC. It translates to CSASLAGGGNEQFF.

The V and J genes are TRBV9 and TRBJ1-1; 12 nucleotides agree with TRBD1. There are 16 residues in the CDR3. The V gene end was trimmed by 6 bases and the J gene end by 5 bases; junction bases not matched to a gene: 11. The V gene's germline CDR1 is SGDLS and CDR2 YYNGEE. The CDR3 protein is CASTPGQGAWVTEAFF. In nucleotides, the CDR3 is TGTGCCAGCACGCCGGGACAGGGGGCGTGGGTGACTGAAGCTTTCTTT.

The chain links TRBV11-2 to TRBJ1-1; 7 bases agree with TRBD1. Per the germline V gene, CDR1 is SGHAT and CDR2 is FQNNGV. V gave up 4 bases and J gave up 7 bases; unmatched junction bases: 6. CDR3 length: 13 residues. This CDR3 reads CASSSKQGIEAFF. The CDR3 DNA sequence: TGTGCCAGCAGCTCGAAACAGGGGATTGAAGCTTTCTTT.

This clone appeared once. The chain uses TRBV27 and TRBJ1-2; 8 bases match TRBD1. The CDR3 is 16 residues long. Germline V CDR1 and CDR2: MNHEY, SMNVEV (reference sequence). J was trimmed by 4 bases and V by 5 bases; bases with no gene match: 12. CDR3 in amino acids: CASSSFPGGFGYGYTF. The CDR3 DNA is TGTGCCAGCAGTAGCTTCCCAGGGGGCTTTGGCTATGGCTACACCTTC.

Regarding this clone: Relative to the germline gene, one junction end is altered; a read error may explain this. V gene TRBV11-2 combines with J gene TRBJ2-7, with TRBD1 matching over 8 bases. This CDR3 comprises 14 residues. Germline CDR1 is SGHAT and CDR2 is FQNNGV. The CDR3 sequence: CASSLDGTGTIGVF. The CDR3 DNA is TGTGCCAGCAGCTTAGACGGGACAGGCACTATAGGAGTCTTC.

This chain connects TRBV2 to TRBJ2-5; TRBD2 might be the D (6 bases). CDR3 size: 12 residues. Germline V gene lookup returns CDR1 SNHLY and CDR2 FYNNEI. Trimming removed 8 bases from V and 4 bases from J, with 11 bases in between. In nucleotides, the CDR3 is TGTGCCAGCTTAATCGGGAGAGAGACCCAGTACTTC. Encoded protein: CASLIGRETQYF.

The chain has TRBV3-1 (or the pseudogene TRBV3-2) and TRBJ2-7; D could derive from TRBD1 or TRBD2 (5 bases each). CDR3 length: 14 residues. The germline gives CDR1 LGHDT, CDR2 YNNKEL (reference sequence). Trimming removed 3 bases from V and 6 bases from J, with 15 bases in between. DNA for the CDR3: TGTGCCAGCAGCCATGACGAGGGGCTGGGCGAGCAGTACTTC. It yields the protein CASSHDEGLGEQYF.

V gene TRBV5-1 combines with J gene TRBJ2-3, with no clear D. This CDR3 is built from 14 residues. Per the germline V gene, CDR1 is SGHRS and CDR2 is YFSETQ. The V and J ends lost 3 bases and 2 bases respectively, with 10 bases between them. The CDR3 is CASSSGQHTDTQYF. Written as DNA, the CDR3 is TGCGCCAGCAGCTCCGGCCAGCACACAGATACGCAGTATTTT.

The chain links TRBV14 to TRBJ2-2; 9 nucleotides match TRBD1. CDR1 is SGHDN and CDR2 is FVKESK in the germline V gene. The length of the CDR3 is 20 residues. V dropped 2 bases and J dropped 0; count of bases not matched to a gene: 13. The CDR3 region has the DNA TGTGCCAGCAGCCAAAGATCCCTGACTAGACAGGGGGCGAACACCGGGGAGCTGTTTTTT. This encodes CASSQRSLTRQGANTGELFF. Full variable domain (missing parts from reference TRBV14 and TRBJ2-2): EAGVTQFPSHSVIEKGQTVTLRCDPISGHDNLYWYRRVMGKEIKFLLHFVKESKQDESGMPNNRFLAERTGGTYSTLKVQPAELEDSGVYFCASSQRSLTRQGANTGELFFGEGSRLTVL.

The chain combines TRBV5-1 with TRBJ2-7; D possibly corresponds to TRBD2 (6 bases). V lost 4 bases, J lost 6 bases, and 14 bases lay in between. The CDR3 consists of 13 residues. CDR1 and CDR2 (germline): SGHRS, YFSETQ. In DNA, the CDR3 is TGCGCCAGCAGCCACCCTACTAGCTCCGAGCAGTACTTC. It encodes CASSHPTSSEQYF.

This clone was counted only a few times. The chain joins TRBV11-2 to TRBJ2-1; 10 nucleotides line up with TRBD2. The V segment lost 0 bases and the J segment 9 bases; nucleotides outside the gene matches: 5. The CDR3 has 15 amino acids. Germline V gene data show CDR1 as SGHAT and CDR2 as FQNNGV. For the CDR3, the DNA is TGTGCCAGCAGCTTAGAGCCTAGCGGGAGAGGTGAGCAGTTCTTC. Residues: CASSLEPSGRGEQFF.

The CDR3 DNA reads TGTGCCAGCAGCTTAGGATCGAGCGGAAGTCTCTACGAGCAGTACTTC. Encoded protein: CASSLGSSGSLYEQYF. This rearrangement joins TRBV11-2 to TRBJ2-7; D might be TRBD2 (5 bases). Trimming removed 1 base from V and 3 bases from J, with 16 bases in between. Germline CDR1 and CDR2: SGHAT and FQNNGV. The CDR3 runs to 16 residues.

This clone occurred a few times. The chain joins TRBV5-1 to TRBJ1-1; 8 bases align to TRBD1. This CDR3 spans 15 amino acids. V shed 1 base, J shed 4 bases, and the junction held 6 bases outside the gene matches. The V gene's germline CDR1 is SGHRS and CDR2 YFSETQ. The CDR3 bases are TGCGCCAGCAGCTTGTTCGACAGGGGAAGCACTGAAGCTTTCTTT. This sequence encodes CASSLFDRGSTEAFF. The full variable domain, rest sourced from reference TRBV5-1 and TRBJ1-1, is KAGVTQTPRYLIKTRGQQVTLSCSPISGHRSVSWYQQTPGQGLQFLFEYFSETQRNKGNFPGRFSGRQFSNSRSEMNVSTLELGDSALYLCASSLFDRGSTEAFFGQGTRLTVV.

The chain uses TRBV18 and TRBJ2-5; 7 nucleotides match TRBD2. There are 15 residues in the CDR3. With V trimmed by 3 bases and J by 2 bases, 6 bases remained unmatched. From germline, CDR1 is KGHSH and CDR2 LQKENI. The CDR3 loop is CASSPASGAQETQYF. CDR3 DNA: TGTGCCAGCTCACCCGCTAGCGGAGCTCAAGAGACCCAGTACTTC. The variable domain in full, completed from reference TRBV18 and TRBJ2-5, reads NAGVMQNPRHLVRRRGQEARLRCSPMKGHSHVYWYRQLPEEGLKFMVYLQKENIIDESGMPKERFSAEFPKEGPSILRIQQVVRGDSAAYFCASSPASGAQETQYFGPGTRLLVL.

The chain uses TRBV18 and TRBJ1-3; TRBD1 matches 10 bases. The CDR3 has 16 residues. The germline V gene has CDR1 KGHSH and CDR2 LQKENI. With 3 bases clipped from V and 6 bases from J, the junction kept 8 bases outside the gene matches. The CDR3 spells CASSPLDRGTLNTIYF. Here the CDR3 DNA reads TGTGCCAGCTCACCTCTGGACAGGGGGACGCTAAACACCATATATTTT.

This chain uses TRBV7-3 with TRBJ2-3, with no clear D. The germline V and J ends were trimmed by 3 bases and 3 bases, with 7 bases remaining between them. The CDR3 has 13 residues. Looked up from germline, CDR1 is SGHTA and CDR2 is FQGTGA. This CDR3 reads CASSLSRTDTQYF. The CDR3, as DNA: TGTGCCAGCAGCTTGTCTAGAACAGATACGCAGTATTTT.

The chain combines TRBV30 with TRBJ1-5; 11 nucleotides align to TRBD1. CDR1 is GTSNPN, CDR2 SVGIG, per germline (reference sequence). The CDR3 sequence is 15 residues long. Trimming at V came to 5 bases and at J to 6 bases, leaving 9 bases not matched to a gene. CDR3 bases: TGTGCCTGGGCTCTAGGACAGGGGGCTGGTCAGCCCCAGCATTTT. It is translated as CAWALGQGAGQPQHF. Full variable domain (remainder filled in from reference TRBV30 and TRBJ1-5): SQTIHQWPATLVQPVGSPLSLECTVEGTSNPNLYWYRQAAGRGLQLLFYSVGIGQISSEVPQNLSASRPQDRQFILSSKKLLLSDSGFYLCAWALGQGAGQPQHFGDGTRLSIL.

The gene calls are TRBV15 and TRBJ2-1; D may be TRBD1 (6 bases). Trimming cost V 0 bases and J 9 bases, with 6 bases left between them. CDR3 length: 12 amino acids. The germline V gene has CDR1 LNHNV and CDR2 YYDKDF (reference sequence). DNA for the CDR3: TGTGCCACCAGCAGAGACAGGGGTGAGCAGTTCTTC. It is translated as CATSRDRGEQFF.